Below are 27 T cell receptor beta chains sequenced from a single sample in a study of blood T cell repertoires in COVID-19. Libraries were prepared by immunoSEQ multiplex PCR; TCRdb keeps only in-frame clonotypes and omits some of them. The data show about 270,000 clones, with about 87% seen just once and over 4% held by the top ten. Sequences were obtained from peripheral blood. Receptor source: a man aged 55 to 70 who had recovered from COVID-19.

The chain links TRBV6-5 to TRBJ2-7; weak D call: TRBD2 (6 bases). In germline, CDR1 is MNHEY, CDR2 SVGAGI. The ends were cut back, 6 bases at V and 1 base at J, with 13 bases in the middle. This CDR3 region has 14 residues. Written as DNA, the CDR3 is TGTGCCAGCAGGAGACTAGTGGAGTCCTACGAGCAGTACTTC. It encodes CASRRLVESYEQYF.

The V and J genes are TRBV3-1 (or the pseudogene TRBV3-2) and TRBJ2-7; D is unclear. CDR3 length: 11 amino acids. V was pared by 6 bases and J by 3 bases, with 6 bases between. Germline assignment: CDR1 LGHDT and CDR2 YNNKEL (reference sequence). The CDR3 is CASSSFYEQYF. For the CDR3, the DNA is TGTGCCAGCAGTTCCTTCTACGAGCAGTACTTC.

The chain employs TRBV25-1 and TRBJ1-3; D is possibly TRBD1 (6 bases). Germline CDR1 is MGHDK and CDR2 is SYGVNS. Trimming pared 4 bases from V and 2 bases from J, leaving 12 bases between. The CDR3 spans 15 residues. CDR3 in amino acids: CASSGYRVAGNTIYF. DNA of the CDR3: TGTGCCAGCAGTGGCTACAGGGTAGCTGGAAACACCATATATTTT.

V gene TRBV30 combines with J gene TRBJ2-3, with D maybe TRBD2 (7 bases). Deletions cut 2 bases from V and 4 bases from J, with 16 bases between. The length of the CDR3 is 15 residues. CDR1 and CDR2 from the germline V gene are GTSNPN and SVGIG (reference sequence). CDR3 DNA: TGTGCCTGGAGTTTGGGGGGGCGCGTCTCAGATACGCAGTATTTT. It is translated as CAWSLGGRVSDTQYF.

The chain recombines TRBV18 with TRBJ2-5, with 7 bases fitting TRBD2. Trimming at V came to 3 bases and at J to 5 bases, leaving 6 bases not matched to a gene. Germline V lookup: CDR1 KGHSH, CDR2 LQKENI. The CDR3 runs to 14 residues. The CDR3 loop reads CASSPLGRVETQYF. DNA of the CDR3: TGTGCCAGCTCACCCTTGGGGAGGGTGGAGACCCAGTACTTC.

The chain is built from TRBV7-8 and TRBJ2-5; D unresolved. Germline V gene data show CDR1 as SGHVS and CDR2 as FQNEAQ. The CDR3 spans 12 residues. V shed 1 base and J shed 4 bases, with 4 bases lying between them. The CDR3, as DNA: TGTGCCAGCAGCTTAGGGCCAGAGACCCAGTACTTC. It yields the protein CASSLGPETQYF.

DNA for the CDR3: TGTGCCAGCAGTAATTCCGGGACAGTAACCTACGAGCAGTACTTC. It codes for CASSNSGTVTYEQYF. The V gene is TRBV2, the J gene TRBJ2-7; 7 bases are a match to TRBD1. The CDR3 spans 15 residues. The germline V gene encodes CDR1 SNHLY and CDR2 FYNNEI. Trimming at V came to 5 bases and at J to 2 bases, leaving 9 bases not matched to a gene.

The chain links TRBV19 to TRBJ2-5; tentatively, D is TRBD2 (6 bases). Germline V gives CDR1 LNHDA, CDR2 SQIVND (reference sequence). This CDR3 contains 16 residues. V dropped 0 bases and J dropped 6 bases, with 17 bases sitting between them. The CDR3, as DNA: TGTGCCAGTAGTATAGAATTCCTTGGAGGGAGGAAGACCCAGTACTTC. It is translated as CASSIEFLGGRKTQYF.

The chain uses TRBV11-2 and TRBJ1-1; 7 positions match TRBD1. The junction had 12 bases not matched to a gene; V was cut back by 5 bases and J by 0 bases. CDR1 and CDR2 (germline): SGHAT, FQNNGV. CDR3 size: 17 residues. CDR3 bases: TGTGCCAGCAGCGCTCGACCGGGACAGATGATGAACACTGAAGCTTTCTTT. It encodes CASSARPGQMMNTEAFF.

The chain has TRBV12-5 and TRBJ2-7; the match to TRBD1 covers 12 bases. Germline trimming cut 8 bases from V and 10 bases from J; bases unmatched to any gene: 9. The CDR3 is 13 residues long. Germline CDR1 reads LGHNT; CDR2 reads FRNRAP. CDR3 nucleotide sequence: TGTGCTAGTTCTTCGGGACAGGGGGCAGTCCAGTACTTC. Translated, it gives CASSSGQGAVQYF.

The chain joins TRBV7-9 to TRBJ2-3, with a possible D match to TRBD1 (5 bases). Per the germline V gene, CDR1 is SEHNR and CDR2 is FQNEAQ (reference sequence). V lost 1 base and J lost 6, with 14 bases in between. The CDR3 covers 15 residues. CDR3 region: CASSLVGQMLDTQYF. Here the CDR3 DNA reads TGTGCCAGCAGCTTAGTGGGGCAGATGTTGGATACGCAGTATTTT.

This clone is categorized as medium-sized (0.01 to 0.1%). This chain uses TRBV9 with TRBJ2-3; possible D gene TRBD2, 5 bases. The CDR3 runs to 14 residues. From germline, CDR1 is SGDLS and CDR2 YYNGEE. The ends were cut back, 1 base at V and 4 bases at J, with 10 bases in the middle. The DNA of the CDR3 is TGTGCCAGCAGCGTAATCGACGGGGCAGATACGCAGTATTTT. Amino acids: CASSVIDGADTQYF.

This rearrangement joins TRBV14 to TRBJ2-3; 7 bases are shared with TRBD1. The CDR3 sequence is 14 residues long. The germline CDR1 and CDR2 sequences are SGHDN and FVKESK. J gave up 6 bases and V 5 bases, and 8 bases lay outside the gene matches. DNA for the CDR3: TGTGCCAGCAGCGATCTACAGGGGTTGGATACGCAGTATTTT. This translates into CASSDLQGLDTQYF.

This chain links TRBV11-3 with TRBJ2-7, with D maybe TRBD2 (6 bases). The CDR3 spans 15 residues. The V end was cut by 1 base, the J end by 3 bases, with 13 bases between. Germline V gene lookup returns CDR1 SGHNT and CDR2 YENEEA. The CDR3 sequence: CASSLGRGSNYEQYF. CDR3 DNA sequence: TGTGCCAGCAGCTTAGGGCGGGGCTCCAACTACGAGCAGTACTTC.

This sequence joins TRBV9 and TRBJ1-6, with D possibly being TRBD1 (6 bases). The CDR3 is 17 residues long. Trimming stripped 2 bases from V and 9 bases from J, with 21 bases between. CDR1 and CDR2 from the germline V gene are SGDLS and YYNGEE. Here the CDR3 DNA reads TGTGCCAGCAGCGTGGGTTCTATGGGGGCCGAAAGTTCACCCCTCCACTTT. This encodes CASSVGSMGAESSPLHF.

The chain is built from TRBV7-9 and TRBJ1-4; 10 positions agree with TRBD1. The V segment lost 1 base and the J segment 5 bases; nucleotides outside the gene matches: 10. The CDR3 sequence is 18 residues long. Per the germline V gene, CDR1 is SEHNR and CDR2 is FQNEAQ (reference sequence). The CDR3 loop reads CASSLGWDRGFTNEKLFF. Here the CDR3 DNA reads TGTGCCAGCAGCTTAGGTTGGGACAGGGGCTTTACCAATGAAAAACTGTTTTTT. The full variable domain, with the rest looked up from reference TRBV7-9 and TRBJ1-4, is DTGVSQNPRHKITKRGQNVTFRCDPISEHNRLYWYRQTLGQGPEFLTYFQNEAQLEKSRLLSDRFSAERPKGSFSTLEIQRTEQGDSAMYLCASSLGWDRGFTNEKLFFGSGTQLSVL.

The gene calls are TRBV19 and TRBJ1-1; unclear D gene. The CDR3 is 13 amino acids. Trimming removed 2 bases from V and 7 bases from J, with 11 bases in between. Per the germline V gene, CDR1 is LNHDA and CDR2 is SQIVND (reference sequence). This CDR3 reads CASSINGPFEAFF. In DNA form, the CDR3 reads TGTGCCAGTAGTATAAATGGGCCGTTTGAAGCTTTCTTT.

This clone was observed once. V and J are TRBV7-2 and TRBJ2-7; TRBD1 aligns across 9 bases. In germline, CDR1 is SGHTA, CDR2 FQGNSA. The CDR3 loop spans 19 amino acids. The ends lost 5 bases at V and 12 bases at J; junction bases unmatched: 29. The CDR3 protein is CASSPLQHRPGQGGNHPYF. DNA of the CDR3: TGTGCCAGCAGCCCCCTCCAGCACAGACCGGGACAGGGAGGGAATCACCCGTACTTC.

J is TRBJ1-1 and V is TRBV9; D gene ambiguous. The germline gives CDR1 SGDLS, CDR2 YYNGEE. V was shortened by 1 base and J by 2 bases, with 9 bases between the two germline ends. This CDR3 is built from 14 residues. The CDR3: CASSVQASNTEAFF. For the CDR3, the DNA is TGTGCCAGCAGCGTACAGGCATCAAACACTGAAGCTTTCTTT. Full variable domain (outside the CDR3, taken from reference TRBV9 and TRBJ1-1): DSGVTQTPKHLITATGQRVTLRCSPRSGDLSVYWYQQSLDQGLQFLIQYYNGEERAKGNILERFSAQQFPDLHSELNLSSLELGDSALYFCASSVQASNTEAFFGQGTRLTVV.

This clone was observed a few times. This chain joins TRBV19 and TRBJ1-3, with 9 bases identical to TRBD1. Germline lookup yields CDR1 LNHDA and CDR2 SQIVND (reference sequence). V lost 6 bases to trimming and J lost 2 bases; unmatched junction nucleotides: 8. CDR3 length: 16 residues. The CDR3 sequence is CASRKAGTGPGNTIYF. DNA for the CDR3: TGTGCCAGTAGGAAAGCAGGGACAGGGCCTGGAAACACCATATATTTT.

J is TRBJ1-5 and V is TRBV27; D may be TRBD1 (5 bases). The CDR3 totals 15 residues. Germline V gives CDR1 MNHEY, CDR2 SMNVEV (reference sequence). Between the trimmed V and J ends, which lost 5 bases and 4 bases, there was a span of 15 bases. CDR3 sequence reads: CASSSHQGSNQPQHF. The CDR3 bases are TGTGCCAGCAGTAGCCATCAGGGTTCGAATCAGCCCCAGCATTTT.

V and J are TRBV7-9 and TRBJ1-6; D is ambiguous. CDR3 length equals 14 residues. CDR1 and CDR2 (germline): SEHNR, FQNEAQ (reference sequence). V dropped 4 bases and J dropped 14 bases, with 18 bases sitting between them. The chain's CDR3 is CASSSTAGGKALHF. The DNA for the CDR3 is TGTGCCAGCAGCTCCACCGCAGGAGGAAAGGCCCTCCACTTT. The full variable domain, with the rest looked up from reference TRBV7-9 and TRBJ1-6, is DTGVSQNPRHKITKRGQNVTFRCDPISEHNRLYWYRQTLGQGPEFLTYFQNEAQLEKSRLLSDRFSAERPKGSFSTLEIQRTEQGDSAMYLCASSSTAGGKALHFGNGTRLTVT.

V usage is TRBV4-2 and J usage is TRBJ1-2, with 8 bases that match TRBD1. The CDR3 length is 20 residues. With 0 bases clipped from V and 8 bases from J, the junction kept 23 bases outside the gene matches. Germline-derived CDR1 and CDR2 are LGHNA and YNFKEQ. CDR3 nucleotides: TGTGCCAGCAGCCAAGATCTTTCAGGGGGCCGGAGCGGTGGCCTGGGAGGCTACACCTTC. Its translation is CASSQDLSGGRSGGLGGYTF.

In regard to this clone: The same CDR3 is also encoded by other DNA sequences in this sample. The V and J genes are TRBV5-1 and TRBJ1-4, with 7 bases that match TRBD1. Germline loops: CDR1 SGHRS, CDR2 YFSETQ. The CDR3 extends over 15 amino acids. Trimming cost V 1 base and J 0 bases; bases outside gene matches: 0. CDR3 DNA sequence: TGCGCCAGCAGCTTGACAGGGGCAACTAATGAAAAACTGTTTTTT. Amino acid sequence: CASSLTGATNEKLFF.

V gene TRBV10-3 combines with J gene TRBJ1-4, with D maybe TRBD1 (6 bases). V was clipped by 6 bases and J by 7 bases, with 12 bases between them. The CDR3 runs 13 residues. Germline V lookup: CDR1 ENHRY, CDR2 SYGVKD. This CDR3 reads CAIRVGAREKLFF. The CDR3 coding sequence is TGTGCCATCAGAGTGGGGGCGCGTGAAAAACTGTTTTTT.

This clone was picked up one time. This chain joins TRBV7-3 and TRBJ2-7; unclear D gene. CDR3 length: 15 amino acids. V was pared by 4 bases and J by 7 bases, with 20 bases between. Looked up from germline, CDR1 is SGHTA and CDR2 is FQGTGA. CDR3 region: CASSCLVHNLVEQYF. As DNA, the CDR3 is TGTGCCAGCAGCTGTCTTGTACACAACCTAGTAGAGCAGTACTTC.

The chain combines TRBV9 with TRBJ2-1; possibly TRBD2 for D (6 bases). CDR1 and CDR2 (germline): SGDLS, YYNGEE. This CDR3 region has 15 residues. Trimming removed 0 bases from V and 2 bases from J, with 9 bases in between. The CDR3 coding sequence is TGTGCCAGCAGCGTAGGACTAGGCCCCTACAATGAGCAGTTCTTC. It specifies CASSVGLGPYNEQFF.